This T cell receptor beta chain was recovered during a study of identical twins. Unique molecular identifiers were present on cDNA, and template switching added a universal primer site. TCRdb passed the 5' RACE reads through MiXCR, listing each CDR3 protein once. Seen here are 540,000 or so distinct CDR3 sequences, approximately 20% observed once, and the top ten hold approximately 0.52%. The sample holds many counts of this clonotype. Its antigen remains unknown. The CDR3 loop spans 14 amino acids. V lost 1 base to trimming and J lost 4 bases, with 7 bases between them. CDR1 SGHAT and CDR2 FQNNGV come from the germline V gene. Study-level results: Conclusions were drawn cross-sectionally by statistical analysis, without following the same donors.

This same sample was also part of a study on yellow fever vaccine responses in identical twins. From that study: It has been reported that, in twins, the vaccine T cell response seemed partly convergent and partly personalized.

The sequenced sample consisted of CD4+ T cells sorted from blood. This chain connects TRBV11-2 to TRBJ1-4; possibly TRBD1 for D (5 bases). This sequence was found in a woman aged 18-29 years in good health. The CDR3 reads CASSLGGDNEKLFF. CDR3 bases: TGTGCCAGCAGCTTAGGAGGGGATAATGAAAAACTGTTTTTT.